The clone carrying this T cell receptor (beta chain) has just a few counts. No antigen is known for it. This sample was included in a study of response to subunit inactivated influenza vaccine. TCRdb analysed the RT-PCR reads with MiXCR anew, one entry per CDR3 protein. The sample holds approximately 520,000 distinct CDR3 sequences; about 25% are singletons and the top ten take 1.9%. The V and J ends lost 3 bases and 5 bases respectively, with 14 bases between them. This CDR3 comprises 14 residues. Germline loops: CDR1 SGHRS, CDR2 YFSETQ. Study results and limitations: Few additional T cells are recruited per seasonal influenza vaccination, authors suggested.

The specimen was CD4+ T cells sorted from PBMCs, collected about 5 days after vaccination. The TCR comes from a man aged 45-65 years who received an inactivated influenza vaccine. J is TRBJ2-5 and V is TRBV5-1; the D gene could be TRBD1 or TRBD2 (6 bases each). The DNA for the CDR3 is TGCGCCAGCAGCTCGGGGGCAGGCCAGGAGACCCAGTACTTC. Residues: CASSSGAGQETQYF.